This TCR beta chain is from a study of blood T cells in healthy people across ages. Study results and limitations: No conclusive comparison of naive versus antigen-experienced cells was possible with unsorted PBMCs.

Isolated PBMCs totaled at least 7 million in each sample. Through a sample-barcoded 5' primer and a J-beta primer mix, a second PCR was run for about 6 to 11 cycles. One entry per CDR3 protein results from TCRdb running MiXCR on the 5' RACE reads. The sample holds some 1.5 million distinct CDR3 sequences, about 28% seen once. The germline gives CDR1 ENHRY, CDR2 SYGVKD. The CDR3 has 16 amino acids. Deletions cut 2 bases from V and 13 bases from J, with 24 bases between. A note on this clonotype: The antigen is unknown.

The TCR originated in a young woman in good health. What was sequenced was blood. This chain joins TRBV10-3 and TRBJ2-4; D is undetermined. The CDR3, as DNA: TGTGCCATCAGTGAGCCTTTGGCCGGGTCCAGCGATGAGCAGTACTTC. This sequence encodes CAISEPLAGSSDEQYF.